The sequence of this T cell receptor beta chain was determined in a study of T cell changes during pregnancy in multiple sclerosis. Only in-frame clones appear in the TCRdb table, and some are missing; sequencing was by immunoSEQ multiplex PCR. Found here are tens of thousands of clones, more than 80% of them singletons; the top ten hold approximately 5.4%. This CDR3 has 15 amino acids. The V gene's germline CDR1 is LNHNV and CDR2 YYDKDF (reference sequence). Trimming stripped 0 bases from V and 0 bases from J, with 9 bases between. The sequence was collected from a female donor with multiple sclerosis, enrolled in a pregnancy study. The chain combines TRBV15 with TRBJ2-7; D unclear. Sequenced here: CD8+ T cells from peripheral blood mononuclear cells, sampled before pregnancy. CDR3 in DNA: TGTGCCACCAGCAGAGATCTGAGTTCCTCCTACGAGCAGTACTTC. Its translation is CATSRDLSSSYEQYF.